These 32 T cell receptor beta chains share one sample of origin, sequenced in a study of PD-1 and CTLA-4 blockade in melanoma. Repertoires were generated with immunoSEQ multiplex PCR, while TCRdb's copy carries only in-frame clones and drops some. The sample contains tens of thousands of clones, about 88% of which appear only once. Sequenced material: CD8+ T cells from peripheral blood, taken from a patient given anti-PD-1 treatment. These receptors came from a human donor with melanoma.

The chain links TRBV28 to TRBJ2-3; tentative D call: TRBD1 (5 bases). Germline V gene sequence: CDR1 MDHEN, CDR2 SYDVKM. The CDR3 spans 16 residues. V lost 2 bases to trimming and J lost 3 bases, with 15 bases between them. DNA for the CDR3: TGTGCCAGCAGTTTACCGCACAGGTTAGGTACAGATACGCAGTATTTT. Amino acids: CASSLPHRLGTDTQYF.

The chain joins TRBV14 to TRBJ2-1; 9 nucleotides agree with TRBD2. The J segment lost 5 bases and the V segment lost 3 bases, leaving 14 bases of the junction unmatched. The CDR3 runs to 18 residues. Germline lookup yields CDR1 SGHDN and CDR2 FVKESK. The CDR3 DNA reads TGTGCCAGCAGCCAGGCCTCGGGGCTAGCGGGGCCCGACAATGAGCAGTTCTTC. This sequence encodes CASSQASGLAGPDNEQFF.

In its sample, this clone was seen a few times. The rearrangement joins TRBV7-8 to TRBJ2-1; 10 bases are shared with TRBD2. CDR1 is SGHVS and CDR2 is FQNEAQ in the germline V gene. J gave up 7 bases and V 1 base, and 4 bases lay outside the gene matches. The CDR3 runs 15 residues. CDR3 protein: CASSLGSGGRNEQFF. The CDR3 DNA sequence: TGTGCCAGCAGCTTAGGTAGCGGGGGGAGGAATGAGCAGTTCTTC.

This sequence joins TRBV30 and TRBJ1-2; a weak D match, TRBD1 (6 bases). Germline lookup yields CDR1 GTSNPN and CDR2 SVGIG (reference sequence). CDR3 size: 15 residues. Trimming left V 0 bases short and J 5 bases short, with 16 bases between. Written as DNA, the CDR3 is TGTGCCTGGAGTGTACTGGTAACAGGGCGGTATGGCTACACCTTC. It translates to CAWSVLVTGRYGYTF.

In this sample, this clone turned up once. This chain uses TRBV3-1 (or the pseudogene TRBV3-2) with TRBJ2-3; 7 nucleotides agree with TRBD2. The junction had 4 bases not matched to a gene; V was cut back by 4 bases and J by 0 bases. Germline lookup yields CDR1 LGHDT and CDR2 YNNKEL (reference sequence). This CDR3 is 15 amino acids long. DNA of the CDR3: TGTGCCAGCAGCCTACTAGCGACTAGCACAGATACGCAGTATTTT. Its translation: CASSLLATSTDTQYF.

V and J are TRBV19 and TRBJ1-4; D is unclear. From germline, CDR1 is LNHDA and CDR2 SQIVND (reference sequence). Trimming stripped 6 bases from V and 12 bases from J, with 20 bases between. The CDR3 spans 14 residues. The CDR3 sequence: CASRESGSAGELFF. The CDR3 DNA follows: TGTGCCAGTAGGGAAAGCGGGTCCGCCGGGGAACTGTTTTTT.

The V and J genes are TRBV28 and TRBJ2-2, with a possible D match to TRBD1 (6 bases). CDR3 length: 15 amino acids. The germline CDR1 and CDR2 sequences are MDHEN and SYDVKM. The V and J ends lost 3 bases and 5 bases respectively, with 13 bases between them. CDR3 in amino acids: CASSLGQGYTGELFF. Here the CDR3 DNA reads TGTGCCAGCAGTTTGGGTCAGGGGTATACCGGGGAGCTGTTTTTT.

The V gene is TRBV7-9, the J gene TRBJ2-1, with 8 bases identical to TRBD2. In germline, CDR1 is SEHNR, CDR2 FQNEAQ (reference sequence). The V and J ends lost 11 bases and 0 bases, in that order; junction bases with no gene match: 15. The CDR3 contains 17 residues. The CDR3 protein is CALSGGQDGASYNEQFF. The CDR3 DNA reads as TGTGCCCTCTCGGGGGGGCAGGATGGCGCCTCCTACAATGAGCAGTTCTTC.

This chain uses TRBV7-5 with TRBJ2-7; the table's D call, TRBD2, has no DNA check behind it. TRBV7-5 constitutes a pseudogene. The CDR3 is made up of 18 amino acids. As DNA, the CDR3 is TGTGCCAGAAGCTTAGAGGGTAGCGGGGGGCCCGCATGGGCCGAGCAGTACTTC. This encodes CARSLEGSGGPAWAEQYF.

The CDR3 sequence is CASSPTGTAYEQYF. In nucleotides, the CDR3 is TGTGCCAGCAGCCCTACCGGGACGGCATACGAGCAGTACTTC. This chain connects TRBV9 to TRBJ2-7; possibly TRBD1 or TRBD2 for D (5 bases each). The CDR3 sequence is 14 residues long. Trimming removed 4 bases at V and 4 bases at J, with 15 bases between. The germline gives CDR1 SGDLS, CDR2 YYNGEE.

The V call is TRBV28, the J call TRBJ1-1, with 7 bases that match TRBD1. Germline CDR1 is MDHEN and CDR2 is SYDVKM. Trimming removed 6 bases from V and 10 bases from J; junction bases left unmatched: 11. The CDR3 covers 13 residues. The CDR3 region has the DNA TGTGCCAGCAGAACCGACAGGGACGGGATAGCTTTCTTT. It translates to CASRTDRDGIAFF.

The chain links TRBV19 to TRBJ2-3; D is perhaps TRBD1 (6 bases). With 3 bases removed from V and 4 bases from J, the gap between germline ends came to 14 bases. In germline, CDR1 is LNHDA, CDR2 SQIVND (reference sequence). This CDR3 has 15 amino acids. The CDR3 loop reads CASSILGGLPDTQYF. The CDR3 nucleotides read TGTGCCAGTAGTATTCTAGGGGGTTTGCCAGATACGCAGTATTTT.

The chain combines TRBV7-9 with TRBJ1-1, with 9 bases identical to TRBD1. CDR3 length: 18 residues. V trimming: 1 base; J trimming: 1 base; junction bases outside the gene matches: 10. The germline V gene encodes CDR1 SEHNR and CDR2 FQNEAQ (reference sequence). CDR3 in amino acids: CASSLGGQGDRPNTEAFF. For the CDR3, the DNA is TGTGCCAGCAGCTTAGGGGGACAGGGCGACCGACCGAACACTGAAGCTTTCTTT. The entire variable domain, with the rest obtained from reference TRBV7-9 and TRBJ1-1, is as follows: DTGVSQNPRHKITKRGQNVTFRCDPISEHNRLYWYRQTLGQGPEFLTYFQNEAQLEKSRLLSDRFSAERPKGSFSTLEIQRTEQGDSAMYLCASSLGGQGDRPNTEAFFGQGTRLTVV.

CDR3 sequence: CASSLGDRVSYEQYF. CDR3 DNA: TGTGCCAGCAGTTTAGGGGACCGAGTTTCCTACGAGCAGTACTTC. The chain uses TRBV28 and TRBJ2-7; D could derive from TRBD1 or TRBD2 (5 bases each). The CDR3 covers 15 residues. Germline CDR1 is MDHEN and CDR2 is SYDVKM. Trimming shortened V by 2 bases and J by 1 base, and 12 bases separated the two germline ends. The whole variable domain, remainder taken from reference TRBV28 and TRBJ2-7, is DVKVTQSSRYLVKRTGEKVFLECVQDMDHENMFWYRQDPGLGLRLIYFSYDVKMKEKGDIPEGYSVSREKKERFSLILESASTNQTSMYLCASSLGDRVSYEQYFGPGTRLTVT.

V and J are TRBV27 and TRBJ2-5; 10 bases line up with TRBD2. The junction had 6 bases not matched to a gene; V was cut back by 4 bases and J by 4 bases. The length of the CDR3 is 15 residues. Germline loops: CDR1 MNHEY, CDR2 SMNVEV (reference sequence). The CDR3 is CASSWGSGGVETQYF. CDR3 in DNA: TGTGCCAGCAGTTGGGGGAGCGGGGGGGTAGAGACCCAGTACTTC.

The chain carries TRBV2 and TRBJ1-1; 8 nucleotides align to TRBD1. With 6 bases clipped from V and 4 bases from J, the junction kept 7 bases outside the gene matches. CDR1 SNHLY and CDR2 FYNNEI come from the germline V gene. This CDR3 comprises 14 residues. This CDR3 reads CASRRTGGGTEAFF. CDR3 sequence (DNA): TGTGCCAGCAGAAGAACAGGGGGTGGCACTGAAGCTTTCTTT.

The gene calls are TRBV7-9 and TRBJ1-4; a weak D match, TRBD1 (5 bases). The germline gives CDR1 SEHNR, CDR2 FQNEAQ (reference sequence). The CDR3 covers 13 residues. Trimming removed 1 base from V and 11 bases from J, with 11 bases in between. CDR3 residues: CASSLEAREKLFF. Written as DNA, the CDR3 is TGTGCCAGCAGCTTAGAGGCCAGGGAGAAACTGTTTTTT.

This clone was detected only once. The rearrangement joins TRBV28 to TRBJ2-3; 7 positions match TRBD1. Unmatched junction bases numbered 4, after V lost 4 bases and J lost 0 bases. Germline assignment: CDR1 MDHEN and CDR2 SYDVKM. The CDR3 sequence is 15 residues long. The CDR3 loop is CASSSTTGSTDTQYF. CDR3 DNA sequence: TGTGCCAGCAGTTCTACGACAGGGAGCACAGATACGCAGTATTTT.

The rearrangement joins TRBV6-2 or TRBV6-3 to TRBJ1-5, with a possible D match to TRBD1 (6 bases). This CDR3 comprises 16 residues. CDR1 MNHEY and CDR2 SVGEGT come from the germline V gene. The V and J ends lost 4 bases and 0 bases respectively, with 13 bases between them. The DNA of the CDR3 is TGTGCCAGCAGTTTTGACAGGAGTAATAGCAATCAGCCCCAGCATTTT. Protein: CASSFDRSNSNQPQHF.

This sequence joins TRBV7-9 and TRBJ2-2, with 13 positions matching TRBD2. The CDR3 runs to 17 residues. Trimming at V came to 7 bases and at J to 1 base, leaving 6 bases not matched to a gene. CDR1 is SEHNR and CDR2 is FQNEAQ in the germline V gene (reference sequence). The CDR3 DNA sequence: TGTGCCAGCATCAGGACTAGCGGGGGCTGGAACACCGGGGAGCTGTTTTTT. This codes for CASIRTSGGWNTGELFF.

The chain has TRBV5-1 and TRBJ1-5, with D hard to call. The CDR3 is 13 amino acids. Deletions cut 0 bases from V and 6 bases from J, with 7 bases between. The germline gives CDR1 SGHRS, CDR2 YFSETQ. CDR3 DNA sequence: TGCGCCAGCAGCTTGGGGGGAATTCAGCCCCAGCATTTT. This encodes CASSLGGIQPQHF.

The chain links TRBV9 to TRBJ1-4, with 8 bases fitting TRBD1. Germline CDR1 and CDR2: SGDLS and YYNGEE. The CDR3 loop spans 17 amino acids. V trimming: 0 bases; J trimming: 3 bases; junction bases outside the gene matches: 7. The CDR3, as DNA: TGTGCCAGCAGCGTAGAGAGACAGGGGACAGCTAATGAAAAACTGTTTTTT. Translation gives CASSVERQGTANEKLFF. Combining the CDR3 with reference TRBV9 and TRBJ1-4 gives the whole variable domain DSGVTQTPKHLITATGQRVTLRCSPRSGDLSVYWYQQSLDQGLQFLIQYYNGEERAKGNILERFSAQQFPDLHSELNLSSLELGDSALYFCASSVERQGTANEKLFFGSGTQLSVL.

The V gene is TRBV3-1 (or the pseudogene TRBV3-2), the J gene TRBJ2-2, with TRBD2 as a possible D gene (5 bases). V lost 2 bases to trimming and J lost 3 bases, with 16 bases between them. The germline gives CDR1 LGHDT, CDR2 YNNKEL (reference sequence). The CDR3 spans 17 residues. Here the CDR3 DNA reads TGTGCCAGCAGCCAAAGCTTCGGGAATCCTTACACCGGGGAGCTGTTTTTT. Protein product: CASSQSFGNPYTGELFF.

CDR3 in amino acids: CASSPWGQMNTEAFF. For the CDR3, the DNA is TGTGCCAGCTCACCATGGGGACAGATGAACACTGAAGCTTTCTTT. This chain connects TRBV18 to TRBJ1-1, with 7 bases that match TRBD1. Germline V gene data show CDR1 as KGHSH and CDR2 as LQKENI. CDR3 length: 15 residues. The V segment lost 2 bases and the J segment 0 bases; nucleotides outside the gene matches: 3.

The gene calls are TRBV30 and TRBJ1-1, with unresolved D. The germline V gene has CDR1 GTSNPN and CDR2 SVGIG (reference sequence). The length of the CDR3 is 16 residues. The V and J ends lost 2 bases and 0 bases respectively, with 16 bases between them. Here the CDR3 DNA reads TGTGCCTGGAGTCCGCTTGCAGGAGCCTTGAACACTGAAGCTTTCTTT. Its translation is CAWSPLAGALNTEAFF.

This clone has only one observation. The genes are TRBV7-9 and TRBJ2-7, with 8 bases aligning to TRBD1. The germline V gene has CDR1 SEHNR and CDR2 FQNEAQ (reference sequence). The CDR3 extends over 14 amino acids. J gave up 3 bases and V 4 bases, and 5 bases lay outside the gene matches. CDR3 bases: TGTGCCAGCAGCTCCGGGACAGGTAACTACGAGCAGTACTTC. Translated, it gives CASSSGTGNYEQYF.

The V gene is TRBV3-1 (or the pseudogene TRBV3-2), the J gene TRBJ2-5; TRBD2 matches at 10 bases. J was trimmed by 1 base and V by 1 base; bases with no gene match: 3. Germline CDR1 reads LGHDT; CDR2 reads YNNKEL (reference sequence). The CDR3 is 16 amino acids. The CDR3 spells CASSQAPSGGQETQYF. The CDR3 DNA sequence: TGTGCCAGCAGCCAAGCCCCTAGCGGGGGCCAAGAGACCCAGTACTTC.

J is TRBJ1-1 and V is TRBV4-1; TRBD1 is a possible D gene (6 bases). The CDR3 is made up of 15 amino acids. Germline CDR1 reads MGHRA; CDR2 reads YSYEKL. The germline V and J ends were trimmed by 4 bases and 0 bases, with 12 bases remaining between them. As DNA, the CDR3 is TGCGCCAGCAGCCCCGAACAGGGAATGAACACTGAAGCTTTCTTT. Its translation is CASSPEQGMNTEAFF.

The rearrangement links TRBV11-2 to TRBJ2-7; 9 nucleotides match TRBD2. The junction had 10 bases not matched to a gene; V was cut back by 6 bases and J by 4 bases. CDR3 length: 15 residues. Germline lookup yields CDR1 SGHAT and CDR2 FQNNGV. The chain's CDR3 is CASSSSSGVLYEQYF. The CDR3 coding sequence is TGTGCCAGCAGTTCTTCTAGCGGGGTGCTGTACGAGCAGTACTTC.

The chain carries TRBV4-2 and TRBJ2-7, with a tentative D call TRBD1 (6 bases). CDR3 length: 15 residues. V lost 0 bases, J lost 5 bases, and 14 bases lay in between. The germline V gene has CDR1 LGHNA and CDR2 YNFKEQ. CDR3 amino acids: CASSQDGRQDHEQYF. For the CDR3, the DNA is TGTGCCAGCAGCCAAGATGGGAGACAGGACCACGAGCAGTACTTC.

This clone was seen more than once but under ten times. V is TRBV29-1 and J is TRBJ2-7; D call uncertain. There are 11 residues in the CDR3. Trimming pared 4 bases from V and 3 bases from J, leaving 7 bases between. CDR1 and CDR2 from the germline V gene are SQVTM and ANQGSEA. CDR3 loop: CSVGSVYEQYF. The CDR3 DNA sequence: TGCAGCGTTGGGTCCGTCTACGAGCAGTACTTC.

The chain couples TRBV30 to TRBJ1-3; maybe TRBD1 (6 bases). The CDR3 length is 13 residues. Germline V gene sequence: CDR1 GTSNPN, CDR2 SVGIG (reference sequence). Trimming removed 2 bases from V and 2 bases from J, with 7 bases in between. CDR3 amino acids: CAWSPGAGNTIYF. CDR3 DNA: TGTGCCTGGAGTCCAGGGGCTGGAAACACCATATATTTT.